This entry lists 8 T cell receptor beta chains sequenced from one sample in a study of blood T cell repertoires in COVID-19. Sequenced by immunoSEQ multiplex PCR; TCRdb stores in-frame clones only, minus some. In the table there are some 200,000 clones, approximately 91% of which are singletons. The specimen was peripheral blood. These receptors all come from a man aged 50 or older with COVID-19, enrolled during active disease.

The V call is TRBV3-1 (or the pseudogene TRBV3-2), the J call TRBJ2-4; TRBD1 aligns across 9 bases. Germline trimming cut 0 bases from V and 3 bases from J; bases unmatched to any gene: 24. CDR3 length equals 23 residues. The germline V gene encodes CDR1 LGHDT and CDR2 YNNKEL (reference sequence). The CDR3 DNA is TGTGCCAGCAGCCAAGATAGGGGTTCCCCGGGACAGGGATCTTTCGTCGTCAAAAACATTCAGTACTTC. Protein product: CASSQDRGSPGQGSFVVKNIQYF.

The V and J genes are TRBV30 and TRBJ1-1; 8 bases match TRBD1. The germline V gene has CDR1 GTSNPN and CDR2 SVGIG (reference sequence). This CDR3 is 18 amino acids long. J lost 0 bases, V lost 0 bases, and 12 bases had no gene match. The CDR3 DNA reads TGTGCCTGGAGTGTACTAAGTTGGGACAGGAAAATGAACACTGAAGCTTTCTTT. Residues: CAWSVLSWDRKMNTEAFF.

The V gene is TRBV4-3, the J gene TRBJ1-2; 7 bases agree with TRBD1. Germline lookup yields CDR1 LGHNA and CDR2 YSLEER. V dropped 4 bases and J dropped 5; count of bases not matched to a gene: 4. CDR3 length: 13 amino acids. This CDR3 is CASSLTGRYGYTF. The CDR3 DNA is TGCGCCAGCAGCCTGACAGGGCGGTATGGCTACACCTTC.

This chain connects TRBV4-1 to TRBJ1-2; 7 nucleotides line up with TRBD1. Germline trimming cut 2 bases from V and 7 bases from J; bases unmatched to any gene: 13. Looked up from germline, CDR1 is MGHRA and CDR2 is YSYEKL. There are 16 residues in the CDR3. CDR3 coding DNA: TGCGCCAGCAGCCAACCAACCGCGGACAGGAATCCTGGCTACACCTTC. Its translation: CASSQPTADRNPGYTF.

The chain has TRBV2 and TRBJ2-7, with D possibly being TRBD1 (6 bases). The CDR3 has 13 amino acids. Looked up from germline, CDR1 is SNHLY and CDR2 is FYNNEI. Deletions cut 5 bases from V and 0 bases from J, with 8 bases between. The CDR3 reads CASSRDTSYEQYF. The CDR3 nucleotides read TGTGCCAGCAGTCGGGACACCTCCTACGAGCAGTACTTC.

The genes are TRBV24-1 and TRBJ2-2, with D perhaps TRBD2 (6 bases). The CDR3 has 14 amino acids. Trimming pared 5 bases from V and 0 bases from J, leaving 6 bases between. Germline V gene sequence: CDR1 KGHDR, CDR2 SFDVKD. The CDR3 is CATSAGANTGELFF. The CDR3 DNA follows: TGTGCCACCAGTGCGGGGGCGAACACCGGGGAGCTGTTTTTT.

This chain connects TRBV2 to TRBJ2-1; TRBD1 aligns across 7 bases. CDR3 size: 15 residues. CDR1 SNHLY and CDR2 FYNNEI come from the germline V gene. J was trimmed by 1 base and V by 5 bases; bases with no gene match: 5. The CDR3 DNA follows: TGTGCCAGCAGTTCACAGGGGTCTTCCTACAATGAGCAGTTCTTC. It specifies CASSSQGSSYNEQFF.

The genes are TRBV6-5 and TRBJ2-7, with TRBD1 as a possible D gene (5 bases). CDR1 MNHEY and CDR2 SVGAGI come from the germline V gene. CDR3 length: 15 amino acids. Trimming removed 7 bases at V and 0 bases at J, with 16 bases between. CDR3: CASKPTSDSSYEQYF. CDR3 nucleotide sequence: TGTGCCAGCAAACCAACCTCCGACAGCTCCTACGAGCAGTACTTC.